The 26 T cell receptor beta chains listed next were all sequenced from one sample in a study of regulatory T cells in long-lasting Graves disease. According to the study, TCR beta libraries were built with iRepertoire HTBI primers and CDR3-region Arm-PCR. TCRdb recomputed calls from the multiplex PCR reads with MiXCR, one row per CDR3 protein. In the table there are 400,000 to 500,000 distinct CDR3 sequences, 14% to 15% of which are singletons. Time point here: newly diagnosed GD, antithyroid drugs for less than 3 months. Researchers made the TCR library from RNA that was extracted from PBMCs. In addition, the sample was reused for a study of T cells in Graves' hyperthyroidism and ophthalmopathy.

This specimen consisted of peripheral blood mononuclear cells (PBMCs), obtained at new diagnosis, from a patient treated with antithyroid drugs. These receptors were taken from a woman aged 25 to 39 with Graves disease.

This clonotype was detected only a few times. V gene TRBV15 combines with J gene TRBJ1-6; D may be TRBD1 (5 bases). The CDR3 runs to 18 residues. Germline values: CDR1 LNHNV, CDR2 YYDKDF (reference sequence). V lost 1 base, J lost 6 bases, and 19 bases lay in between. The CDR3 reads CATSRGPGGSRSNSPLHF. In DNA, the CDR3 is TGTGCCACCAGCAGAGGACCGGGGGGTTCGAGGAGTAATTCACCCCTCCACTTT.

This clonotype was seen a handful of times. The gene calls are TRBV13 and TRBJ2-7; D is unresolved. V was pared by 5 bases and J by 3 bases, with 14 bases between. The V gene's germline CDR1 is PRHDT and CDR2 FYEKMQ (reference sequence). The CDR3 length is 14 residues. CDR3 in amino acids: CASSPLGSNYEQYF. The CDR3 nucleotides read TGTGCCAGCAGCCCCTTAGGGTCCAACTACGAGCAGTACTTC.

This clonotype was seen repeatedly, ten times or more. V usage is TRBV19 and J usage is TRBJ2-1; perhaps TRBD2 as D (5 bases). CDR3 length: 13 amino acids. Trimming removed 10 bases at V and 4 bases at J, with 14 bases between. Germline values: CDR1 LNHDA, CDR2 SQIVND (reference sequence). The CDR3 DNA reads TGTGCCACCAGAGAGGGTGTTTACAATGAGCAGTTCTTC. Encoded protein: CATREGVYNEQFF. The full variable domain, rest sourced from reference TRBV19 and TRBJ2-1, is DGGITQSPKYLFRKEGQNVTLSCEQNLNHDAMYWYRQDPGQGLRLIYYSQIVNDFQKGDIAEGYSVSREKKESFPLTVTSAQKNPTAFYLCATREGVYNEQFFGPGTRLTVL.

This clonotype has just a few counts. This chain connects TRBV6-2 or TRBV6-3 to TRBJ2-1, with D maybe TRBD1 (6 bases). The CDR3 covers 14 residues. Between the trimmed V and J ends, which lost 2 bases and 5 bases, there was a span of 10 bases. Germline CDR1 and CDR2: MNHEY and SVGEGT. CDR3 sequence: CASSYDRSNNEQFF. DNA of the CDR3: TGTGCCAGCAGTTACGACAGGTCCAACAATGAGCAGTTCTTC.

This clonotype was seen many times. V is TRBV7-3 and J is TRBJ2-1, with 7 bases fitting TRBD2. The CDR3 contains 17 residues. Germline V CDR1 and CDR2: SGHTA, FQGTGA. The ends lost 2 bases at V and 7 bases at J; junction bases unmatched: 14. CDR3 sequence (DNA): TGTGCCAGCAGCTTAGGTGGCTACCGGGAGGAGGAGAATGAGCAGTTCTTC. Amino acids: CASSLGGYREEENEQFF.

At least ten counts were recorded for this clonotype. This sequence joins TRBV18 and TRBJ2-5; D possibly corresponds to TRBD2 (5 bases). The CDR3 runs 17 residues. The germline V gene has CDR1 KGHSH and CDR2 LQKENI. V lost 1 base, J lost 2 bases, and 17 bases lay in between. The CDR3 DNA sequence: TGTGCCAGCTCACCACTCAACGGGGTGAAGGGACAAGAGACCCAGTACTTC. It specifies CASSPLNGVKGQETQYF.

This clonotype came up many times. This sequence joins TRBV30 and TRBJ1-1, with 8 bases lining up with TRBD1. V shed 2 bases, J shed 4 bases, and the junction held 6 bases outside the gene matches. CDR1 and CDR2 from the germline V gene are GTSNPN and SVGIG (reference sequence). The CDR3 runs to 14 residues. The CDR3 nucleotides are TGTGCCTGGAGTTCCCTCGACAGGGGCACTGAAGCTTTCTTT. Its protein is CAWSSLDRGTEAFF.

CDR3 nucleotide sequence: TGTGCCAGTAGTCCATTCGGGCGGGAGGGGAACACCGGGGAGCTGTTTTTT. As protein: CASSPFGREGNTGELFF. The genes are TRBV19 and TRBJ2-2, with 9 bases that match TRBD2. In germline, CDR1 is LNHDA, CDR2 SQIVND (reference sequence). CDR3 length equals 17 residues. V dropped 5 bases and J dropped 1; count of bases not matched to a gene: 8.

The chain couples TRBV5-4 to TRBJ2-3; D may correspond to TRBD1 or TRBD2 (5 bases each). The germline V gene encodes CDR1 SGHNT and CDR2 YYREEE (reference sequence). This CDR3 is 15 amino acids long. Trimming removed 1 base from V and 2 bases from J, with 11 bases in between. The CDR3 here is CASSLLGENTDTQYF. CDR3 nucleotide sequence: TGTGCCAGCAGCTTGTTGGGGGAAAACACAGATACGCAGTATTTT.

This clonotype was counted a few times. This chain connects TRBV9 to TRBJ2-3, with unresolved D. The CDR3 extends over 10 amino acids. Germline V gives CDR1 SGDLS, CDR2 YYNGEE. This chain's CDR3 is CVRTFDTQYF. CDR3 DNA sequence: TGTGTCAGGACGTTTGATACGCAGTATTTT.

This clonotype was seen ten or more times. This chain joins TRBV29-1 and TRBJ2-7; TRBD1 matches 9 bases. The CDR3 has 13 residues. CDR1 is SQVTM, CDR2 ANQGSEA, per germline. The V and J ends lost 5 bases and 7 bases, in that order; junction bases with no gene match: 9. The CDR3 DNA reads TGCAGCGTTCCCGGGACAGGGTTCCATGAGCAGTACTTC. It translates to CSVPGTGFHEQYF.

This clonotype was counted only a few times. V and J are TRBV12-3 or TRBV12-4 and TRBJ1-1; 7 bases agree with TRBD1. The CDR3 is 12 amino acids. The V and J ends lost 6 bases and 8 bases, in that order; junction bases with no gene match: 6. The CDR3: CASRGTAPEAFF. In nucleotides, the CDR3 is TGTGCCAGCAGGGGGACAGCACCAGAAGCTTTCTTT.

This clonotype was observed many times. In DNA, the CDR3 is TGTGCCAGCAGCGTAGAGGGGGGTAGAGGGAACGAGCAGTACTTC. Protein sequence: CASSVEGGRGNEQYF. This chain connects TRBV9 to TRBJ2-7, with D perhaps given as TRBD1 or TRBD2 (6 bases each). The CDR3 consists of 15 residues. Germline values: CDR1 SGDLS, CDR2 YYNGEE. Trimming pared 0 bases from V and 5 bases from J, leaving 15 bases between. The full variable domain, rest sourced from reference TRBV9 and TRBJ2-7, is DSGVTQTPKHLITATGQRVTLRCSPRSGDLSVYWYQQSLDQGLQFLIQYYNGEERAKGNILERFSAQQFPDLHSELNLSSLELGDSALYFCASSVEGGRGNEQYFGPGTRLTVT.

The chain is built from TRBV7-3 and TRBJ2-1, with a possible D match to TRBD2 (5 bases). The ends were cut back, 5 bases at V and 0 bases at J, with 17 bases in the middle. This CDR3 region has 17 residues. Germline loops: CDR1 SGHTA, CDR2 FQGTGA. The CDR3 loop is CASSHNQKAGSYNEQFF. CDR3 DNA: TGTGCCAGCAGCCACAACCAGAAGGCGGGCTCCTACAATGAGCAGTTCTTC.

In regard to this clonotype: A much larger clone lies a single base off, so this may be a read error. The V gene is TRBV25-1, the J gene TRBJ1-5, with D possibly matching TRBD1 (5 bases). The CDR3 runs to 15 residues. V was shortened by 2 bases and J by 7 bases, with 15 bases between the two germline ends. CDR1 and CDR2 (germline): MGHDK, SYGVNS. CDR3 loop: CASSEGALGVQPQHF. CDR3 sequence (DNA): TGTGCCAGCAGTGAAGGGGCTCTCGGGGTCCAGCCCCAGCATTTT.

This clonotype was found many times. The chain links TRBV6-1 to TRBJ2-1; 7 nucleotides agree with TRBD1. The CDR3 spans 14 residues. The germline V gene encodes CDR1 MNHNS and CDR2 SASEGT. The V gene end was trimmed by 0 bases and the J gene end by 6 bases; junction bases not matched to a gene: 2. The DNA for the CDR3 is TGTGCCAGCAGTGAAGCTCCAGGGGGCAATGAGCAGTTCTTC. This codes for CASSEAPGGNEQFF.

This clonotype was observed at least ten times. The rearrangement uses TRBV27 and TRBJ1-5; unclear D gene. Germline CDR1 MNHEY, CDR2 SMNVEV (reference sequence). The CDR3 runs to 13 residues. The V gene lost 4 bases and the J gene lost 5 bases, with 9 bases spanning the gap. CDR3 region: CASSSVWDQPQHF. For the CDR3, the DNA is TGTGCCAGCAGTTCGGTTTGGGATCAGCCCCAGCATTTT.

In its sample, this clonotype was seen many times. The V call is TRBV3-1, the J call TRBJ1-4; 9 bases agree with TRBD1. Germline CDR1 and CDR2: LGHDT and YNNKEL (reference sequence). V shed 3 bases and J 2 bases; nucleotides not matched to a gene: 4. The CDR3 length is 16 residues. CDR3: CASSQTGGFTNEKLFF. DNA of the CDR3: TGTGCCAGCAGCCAGACAGGGGGTTTTACTAATGAAAAACTGTTTTTT.

This clonotype came up many times. CDR3 DNA: TGCGCCAGCAGCCCGGGACATCTTCTTAAGACTGAAGCTTTCTTT. Translated: CASSPGHLLKTEAFF. The chain has TRBV4-1 and TRBJ1-1; D possibly corresponds to TRBD1 (6 bases). V lost 4 bases and J 5 bases, leaving 17 bases between the germline ends. Germline V lookup: CDR1 MGHRA, CDR2 YSYEKL. The CDR3 has 15 amino acids.

The chain combines TRBV28 with TRBJ2-2; D gene ambiguous. V was clipped by 0 bases and J by 7 bases, with 6 bases between them. The CDR3 runs 13 residues. Per germline, CDR1 MDHEN and CDR2 SYDVKM. CDR3 sequence: CASSLWPHGELFF. CDR3 DNA sequence: TGTGCCAGCAGTTTATGGCCTCACGGGGAGCTGTTTTTT.

This clonotype was seen a handful of times. The genes are TRBV10-3 and TRBJ2-5; 11 bases align to TRBD2. Unmatched junction bases numbered 11, after V lost 6 bases and J lost 5 bases. Germline V lookup: CDR1 ENHRY, CDR2 SYGVKD. This CDR3 is built from 16 residues. CDR3 coding DNA: TGTGCCATCAGAGGCACCGGGACTAGCGGTAGGGAGACCCAGTACTTC. It translates to CAIRGTGTSGRETQYF.

A few counts support this clonotype. The genes are TRBV24-1 and TRBJ2-4; D unclear. Trimming pared 3 bases from V and 3 bases from J, leaving 11 bases between. The CDR3 is 15 residues long. CDR1 is KGHDR and CDR2 is SFDVKD in the germline V gene. CDR3 sequence reads: CATSDSASGKNIQYF. The CDR3 region has the DNA TGTGCCACCAGTGATAGTGCGTCTGGCAAAAACATTCAGTACTTC.

This clonotype was seen repeatedly, ten times or more. The gene calls are TRBV12-3 or TRBV12-4 and TRBJ2-1, with D unresolved. V lost 4 bases to trimming and J lost 9 bases, with 10 bases between them. This CDR3 has 12 amino acids. The CDR3 DNA is TGTGCCAGCAGTTCCCGGAGCGTTGAGCAGTTCTTC. As protein: CASSSRSVEQFF.

The genes are TRBV6-2 or TRBV6-3 and TRBJ2-7; D is uncertain. This CDR3 has 14 amino acids. Trimming removed 5 bases at V and 0 bases at J, with 11 bases between. Per the germline V gene, CDR1 is MNHEY and CDR2 is SVGEGT. As DNA, the CDR3 is TGTGCCAGCAGTGGAACCGTGACCTCCTACGAGCAGTACTTC. Residues: CASSGTVTSYEQYF.

The rearrangement uses TRBV12-3 or TRBV12-4 and TRBJ1-6; D is perhaps TRBD1 (5 bases). Trimming removed 4 bases from V and 9 bases from J, with 19 bases in between. The CDR3 runs to 16 residues. The CDR3 loop reads CASSSDPGPRGSPLHF. For the CDR3, the DNA is TGTGCCAGCAGTTCAGACCCGGGACCTCGGGGTTCACCCCTCCACTTT.

J is TRBJ1-3 and V is TRBV4-2; D unclear. This CDR3 comprises 17 residues. The ends were cut back, 0 bases at V and 0 bases at J, with 12 bases in the middle. The V gene's germline CDR1 is LGHNA and CDR2 YNFKEQ. CDR3 sequence: CASSQEIQASSGNTIYF. The CDR3 DNA reads TGTGCCAGCAGCCAAGAGATACAAGCAAGCTCTGGAAACACCATATATTTT.